Below, one T cell receptor beta chain is given with its context. This CDR3 is 16 amino acids long. The germline V gene encodes CDR1 SGHDT and CDR2 YYEEEE. The data derive from a study of identical twins. One entry per CDR3 protein results from TCRdb running MiXCR on the 5' RACE reads. The sample carries 1.5 million to 2 million distinct CDR3 sequences, about 32% recorded once. The chain combines TRBV5-6 with TRBJ2-7; a possible D gene is TRBD2 (6 bases). The end of the DNA fits TRBJ2-5 better, so the J call may be wrong. Sample: cord blood. The clonotype comes from a newborn girl in good health. CDR3 sequence: CASSWGAGSLQETQYF. The DNA of the CDR3 is TGTGCCAGCAGCTGGGGAGCGGGTAGCCTACAAGAGACCCAGTACTTC.